This TCR beta chain was captured by sequencing in a study of T cells in Graves' hyperthyroidism and ophthalmopathy. Across the whole study: Staff took peripheral blood when the initial diagnosis was made, before any treatment began. General observations from the study: Most clonotypes expanded in thyroid above 0.001 were likewise present in blood. Prediction of ophthalmopathy progression came a median about 6 months pre-onset.

This clonotype was picked up many times. Its antigen is not known. Aged 18 to 65, the patients had hyperthyroidism that was newly diagnosed and had lasted under 2 months. RNA transcripts provided the source from which TCR beta CDR3 regions were amplified. The HTBI primer set was used in a first-round RT-PCR of the TCR CDR3. TCRdb analysed the multiplex PCR reads with MiXCR anew, one entry per CDR3 protein. The sample carries around 300,000 distinct CDR3 sequences, approximately 15% recorded once. The sequence was obtained from a woman aged 40-49 years with Graves' hyperthyroidism. The sequenced sample was blood.

CDR3 DNA sequence: TGTGCCAGCAGTATCAGGACAGGAGGAAGTGGCTACACCTTC. Protein: CASSIRTGGSGYTF. The rearrangement uses TRBV27 and TRBJ1-2; 7 bases are shared with TRBD1. This CDR3 contains 14 residues. The J segment lost 7 bases and the V segment lost 5 bases, leaving 10 bases of the junction unmatched. CDR1 is MNHEY and CDR2 is SMNVEV in the germline V gene (reference sequence).